This entry lists 31 T cell receptor beta chains sequenced from one sample in a study of T cell changes during pregnancy in multiple sclerosis (dated by TCRdb to 2018 to 2020). Preparation of the library involved the immunoSEQ multiplex PCR assay. The immuneACCESS repertoire file appears here via TCRdb, limited to in-frame rearrangements. These files lack a portion of the clones; in checked studies, under half of the deficit traces to unresolved V genes, and the cause of the others is not known. The sample includes 100,000 to 110,000 clones, with about nine tenths observed a single time. The ten largest make up about 1.8% of the sample. The specimen comprised peripheral blood, sampled after pregnancy. The source of these receptors is a female donor with multiple sclerosis, enrolled in a pregnancy study.

The chain is built from TRBV7-2 and TRBJ2-2; D is possibly TRBD2 (6 bases). In germline, CDR1 is SGHTA, CDR2 FQGNSA. The CDR3 totals 14 residues. With 5 bases removed from V and 7 bases from J, the gap between germline ends came to 14 bases. CDR3 coding DNA: TGTGCCAGCAGCACTGACTGGGGAGGCGGGGAGCTGTTTTTT. Its protein is CASSTDWGGGELFF.

V usage is TRBV6-4 and J usage is TRBJ2-1, with D perhaps TRBD2 (6 bases). Germline values: CDR1 MRHNA, CDR2 SNTAGT. The V and J ends lost 2 bases and 4 bases respectively, with 9 bases between them. The CDR3 is 14 amino acids. The CDR3 coding sequence is TGTGCCAGCAGTGACGGCGGAGGGTACAATGAGCAGTTCTTC. Translation gives CASSDGGGYNEQFF.

The rearrangement links TRBV5-6 to TRBJ2-1; 8 nucleotides line up with TRBD2. Germline V gene data show CDR1 as SGHDT and CDR2 as YYEEEE. The CDR3 extends over 17 amino acids. The J segment lost 3 bases and the V segment lost 0 bases, leaving 8 bases of the junction unmatched. Here the CDR3 DNA reads TGTGCCAGCAGCTTGGCAATTCAGACTAGCGTCTACAATGAGCAGTTCTTC. Residues: CASSLAIQTSVYNEQFF.

The rearrangement links TRBV5-1 to TRBJ2-7; D not certain. The V gene's germline CDR1 is SGHRS and CDR2 YFSETQ. The ends were cut back, 0 bases at V and 0 bases at J, with 10 bases in the middle. The CDR3 covers 15 residues. The CDR3 DNA sequence: TGCGCCAGCAGCTTGGGGCCCCGGAGCTCCTACGAGCAGTACTTC. Protein sequence: CASSLGPRSSYEQYF.

This chain links TRBV7-9 with TRBJ2-2; TRBD1 agrees at 7 bases. Germline lookup yields CDR1 SEHNR and CDR2 FQNEAQ (reference sequence). This CDR3 comprises 16 residues. The ends lost 5 bases at V and 7 bases at J; junction bases unmatched: 13. CDR3 in DNA: TGTGCCAGCAGCCCTCGACTCACAGGGGCTGGCGGGGAGCTGTTTTTT. This sequence encodes CASSPRLTGAGGELFF.

This clone has a handful of counts. The chain has TRBV19 and TRBJ2-7; TRBD1 matches at 8 bases. This CDR3 has 13 amino acids. CDR1 and CDR2 from the germline V gene are LNHDA and SQIVND (reference sequence). The junction had 5 bases not matched to a gene; V was cut back by 5 bases and J by 5 bases. CDR3 nucleotide sequence: TGTGCCAGTAGTCCATGGACAGGGAACGAGCAGTACTTC. This sequence encodes CASSPWTGNEQYF.

The chain has TRBV30 and TRBJ1-2; 8 bases line up with TRBD1. Germline trimming cut 0 bases from V and 9 bases from J; bases unmatched to any gene: 9. Germline V gene lookup returns CDR1 GTSNPN and CDR2 SVGIG (reference sequence). This CDR3 contains 14 residues. The CDR3: CAWSVLSQGARYTF. CDR3 DNA: TGTGCCTGGAGTGTACTTTCCCAGGGGGCCCGCTACACCTTC.

The chain joins TRBV5-1 to TRBJ2-1; D may be TRBD1 (6 bases). Trimming stripped 2 bases from V and 7 bases from J, with 13 bases between. CDR1 is SGHRS, CDR2 YFSETQ, per germline. The CDR3 is 14 residues long. CDR3 protein: CASSFRGSGNEQFF. The CDR3 DNA sequence: TGCGCCAGCAGCTTTAGGGGGAGCGGAAATGAGCAGTTCTTC.

In this sample, this clone turned up once. The chain carries TRBV15 and TRBJ1-2; D is unclear. CDR1 is LNHNV and CDR2 is YYDKDF in the germline V gene (reference sequence). V was shortened by 3 bases and J by 8 bases, with 16 bases between the two germline ends. The CDR3 has 14 amino acids. As DNA, the CDR3 is TGTGCCACCAGCAGCCCGGTGGAGTGGATGGGCTACACCTTC. Translation gives CATSSPVEWMGYTF.

The chain uses TRBV4-1 and TRBJ1-2, with D unclear. Germline CDR1 MGHRA, CDR2 YSYEKL. V lost 0 bases and J 7 bases, leaving 12 bases between the germline ends. CDR3 size: 14 residues. In nucleotides, the CDR3 is TGCGCCAGCAGCCAAGATTTGGAGGATCCTGGCTACACCTTC. Protein sequence: CASSQDLEDPGYTF.

The chain joins TRBV6-6 to TRBJ1-6; a weak D match, TRBD1 (6 bases). This CDR3 spans 14 amino acids. Trimming cost V 5 bases and J 10 bases, with 15 bases left between them. CDR1 is MNHNY and CDR2 is SVGAGI in the germline V gene (reference sequence). The CDR3 loop reads CASSLRRQGSPLHF. The CDR3 nucleotides are TGTGCCAGCAGTCTCCGTCGGCAGGGGTCACCCCTCCACTTT.

CDR3: CASSLSSGGVSYEQYF. As DNA, the CDR3 is TGCGCCAGCAGCTTGTCTAGCGGGGGTGTTTCCTACGAGCAGTACTTC. This chain connects TRBV5-1 to TRBJ2-7, with 10 bases lining up with TRBD2. Germline loops: CDR1 SGHRS, CDR2 YFSETQ. The CDR3 extends over 16 amino acids. Trimming took 1 base from V and 1 from J; bases not matched to a gene: 5.

This clone was seen a single time. The chain links TRBV7-2 to TRBJ1-1; D uncertain. Germline CDR1 SGHTA, CDR2 FQGNSA. This CDR3 comprises 14 residues. Trimming removed 1 base from V and 7 bases from J, with 13 bases in between. CDR3 in DNA: TGTGCCAGCAGCTTAGTCGAGGGCTCGGGTGAAGCTTTCTTT. This sequence encodes CASSLVEGSGEAFF.

This chain connects TRBV25-1 to TRBJ1-1; D is unresolved. The germline V gene encodes CDR1 MGHDK and CDR2 SYGVNS. The CDR3 is 15 residues long. The V end was cut by 2 bases, the J end by 1 base, with 11 bases between. CDR3 sequence: CASSENRPPNTEAFF. In nucleotides, the CDR3 is TGTGCCAGCAGTGAAAACAGACCGCCGAACACTGAAGCTTTCTTT.

The rearrangement uses TRBV19 and TRBJ2-3, with D unresolved. The V end lost 3 bases, the J end lost 2 bases, and 12 bases lay between the germline ends. CDR1 and CDR2 from the germline V gene are LNHDA and SQIVND (reference sequence). The CDR3 contains 15 residues. CDR3 loop: CASSMHRKITDTQYF. Written as DNA, the CDR3 is TGTGCCAGTAGTATGCATAGAAAAATCACAGATACGCAGTATTTT.

The chain couples TRBV6-1 to TRBJ2-7; the match to TRBD1 covers 12 bases. Germline V gene sequence: CDR1 MNHNS, CDR2 SASEGT. V lost 6 bases to trimming and J lost 6 bases; unmatched junction nucleotides: 3. The CDR3 is 13 residues long. The CDR3 reads CASRGQGAVEQYF. The CDR3 nucleotides read TGTGCCAGCAGGGGACAGGGGGCGGTCGAGCAGTACTTC.

The chain employs TRBV6-5 and TRBJ1-5; maybe TRBD1 (6 bases). In germline, CDR1 is MNHEY, CDR2 SVGAGI. The V end lost 4 bases, the J end lost 1 base, and 11 bases lay between the germline ends. The CDR3 contains 15 residues. Here the CDR3 reads CASSSGVRSNQPQHF. In nucleotides, the CDR3 is TGTGCCAGCAGTTCAGGGGTCCGAAGCAATCAGCCCCAGCATTTT.

This chain links TRBV29-1 with TRBJ2-2; D possibly corresponds to TRBD1 (6 bases). The V end lost 4 bases, the J end lost 7 bases, and 13 bases lay between the germline ends. The CDR3 runs 13 residues. Germline CDR1 reads SQVTM; CDR2 reads ANQGSEA. The CDR3 region is CSVVTGLSGELFF. CDR3 DNA: TGCAGCGTTGTAACAGGGCTTAGCGGGGAGCTGTTTTTT.

The chain joins TRBV27 to TRBJ1-5; the D gene is possibly TRBD1 (6 bases). The CDR3 loop spans 14 amino acids. Germline V gene lookup returns CDR1 MNHEY and CDR2 SMNVEV (reference sequence). V lost 7 bases to trimming and J lost 6 bases, with 16 bases between them. In DNA, the CDR3 is TGTGCCAGCACTAAACAGGGTTCGGGTCAGCCCCAGCATTTT. This sequence encodes CASTKQGSGQPQHF.

This clone appeared once. The V call is TRBV11-3, the J call TRBJ1-1; D might be TRBD1 (6 bases). Trimming removed 3 bases from V and 3 bases from J, with 14 bases in between. Germline V gives CDR1 SGHNT, CDR2 YENEEA. The CDR3 is made up of 15 amino acids. The CDR3 loop reads CASSFGGREYTEAFF. CDR3 coding DNA: TGTGCCAGCAGCTTCGGGGGGCGGGAGTACACTGAAGCTTTCTTT.

The J gene is TRBJ2-1, the V gene TRBV6-4; a weak D match, TRBD2 (6 bases). Trimming left V 3 bases short and J 5 bases short, with 17 bases between. Per germline, CDR1 MRHNA and CDR2 SNTAGT. This CDR3 region has 16 residues. DNA of the CDR3: TGTGCCAGCAGTGAAAAACTAGGGGACTCACACAATGAGCAGTTCTTC. It specifies CASSEKLGDSHNEQFF.

The chain employs TRBV6-5 and TRBJ2-7; 7 bases align to TRBD2. CDR3 length: 13 amino acids. Losses at the gene ends were 10 bases for V and 4 bases for J; bases not matched to a gene: 10. Per germline, CDR1 MNHEY and CDR2 SVGAGI. The CDR3 protein is CATGRGGEYEQYF. The CDR3 bases are TGTGCCACCGGGCGGGGAGGGGAATACGAGCAGTACTTC.

The sample holds a few counts of this clone. This chain links TRBV9 with TRBJ1-1; maybe TRBD1 (5 bases). V was shortened by 2 bases and J by 2 bases, with 13 bases between the two germline ends. CDR3 length equals 15 residues. Germline V gene data show CDR1 as SGDLS and CDR2 as YYNGEE. In nucleotides, the CDR3 is TGTGCCAGCAGCGTTGCCGGGGGAGTAAACACTGAAGCTTTCTTT. Translation gives CASSVAGGVNTEAFF.

This clone was seen a few times. V and J are TRBV29-1 and TRBJ1-1, with 10 bases that match TRBD1. Looked up from germline, CDR1 is SQVTM and CDR2 is ANQGSEA. The CDR3 has 14 residues. The J segment lost 5 bases and the V segment lost 6 bases, leaving 9 bases of the junction unmatched. Here the CDR3 reads CSVGTGVGLTEAFF. The CDR3, as DNA: TGCAGCGTGGGGACAGGGGTAGGTTTGACTGAAGCTTTCTTT.

V is TRBV19 and J is TRBJ1-1; D might be TRBD1 (6 bases). This CDR3 region has 13 residues. V was clipped by 8 bases and J by 4 bases, with 14 bases between them. Germline V lookup: CDR1 LNHDA, CDR2 SQIVND (reference sequence). The CDR3 nucleotides are TGTGCCAGTCTCAGGGGAAGGTCCACTGAAGCTTTCTTT. Translation gives CASLRGRSTEAFF.

The chain combines TRBV11-1 with TRBJ2-5; weak D call: TRBD2 (6 bases). CDR3 length: 16 residues. Trimming cost V 4 bases and J 0 bases, with 15 bases left between them. The V gene's germline CDR1 is SGHAT and CDR2 FQDESV (reference sequence). The CDR3 is CASSSRAGRHQETQYF. Here the CDR3 DNA reads TGTGCCAGCAGCTCCCGGGCGGGGCGTCACCAAGAGACCCAGTACTTC. Full variable domain (outside the CDR3, taken from reference TRBV11-1 and TRBJ2-5): EAEVAQSPRYKITEKSQAVAFWCDPISGHATLYWYRQILGQGPELLVQFQDESVVDDSQLPKDRFSAERLKGVDSTLKIQPAELGDSAMYLCASSSRAGRHQETQYFGPGTRLLVL.

The chain joins TRBV5-4 to TRBJ2-1; D is unclear. The V end lost 4 bases, the J end lost 6 bases, and 14 bases lay between the germline ends. The CDR3 consists of 14 residues. Germline V lookup: CDR1 SGHNT, CDR2 YYREEE (reference sequence). The CDR3 bases are TGTGCCAGCAGCCGCCCCCCAGGTCCCAATGAGCAGTTCTTC. Its translation: CASSRPPGPNEQFF.

The chain carries TRBV7-8 and TRBJ2-7; D not resolved. The V end lost 4 bases, the J end lost 3 bases, and 4 bases lay between the germline ends. Germline V gene sequence: CDR1 SGHVS, CDR2 FQNEAQ. The CDR3 consists of 11 residues. The CDR3 is CASSSNYEQYF. DNA for the CDR3: TGTGCCAGCAGCTCAAACTACGAGCAGTACTTC.

This clone turned up a few times. This chain joins TRBV5-6 and TRBJ2-1; D uncertain. Trimming stripped 3 bases from V and 4 bases from J, with 8 bases between. CDR3 length equals 13 residues. CDR1 is SGHDT and CDR2 is YYEEEE in the germline V gene. CDR3 DNA sequence: TGTGCCAGCAGCTGGCTAGGTTACAATGAGCAGTTCTTC. This gives the protein CASSWLGYNEQFF.

The rearrangement links TRBV5-6 to TRBJ2-5; D gene uncertain. With 4 bases removed from V and 5 bases from J, the gap between germline ends came to 9 bases. This CDR3 is 12 amino acids long. Germline values: CDR1 SGHDT, CDR2 YYEEEE. This CDR3 reads CASSTIHETQYF. In DNA, the CDR3 is TGTGCCAGCAGCACTATCCACGAGACCCAGTACTTC.

This chain uses TRBV28 with TRBJ2-1; 11 positions match TRBD2. Germline-derived CDR1 and CDR2 are MDHEN and SYDVKM. The CDR3 sequence is 14 residues long. Trimming at V came to 7 bases and at J to 8 bases, leaving 7 bases not matched to a gene. The CDR3 loop reads CASTTSGSMYEQFF. The CDR3 region has the DNA TGTGCCAGCACCACTAGCGGGAGCATGTATGAGCAGTTCTTC. Supplemented by reference TRBV28 and TRBJ2-1, the full variable domain reads DVKVTQSSRYLVKRTGEKVFLECVQDMDHENMFWYRQDPGLGLRLIYFSYDVKMKEKGDIPEGYSVSREKKERFSLILESASTNQTSMYLCASTTSGSMYEQFFGPGTRLTVL.